The sequence of this T cell receptor beta chain was determined in a study of cytomegalovirus exposure and HLA in healthy donors. The PCR contained 60 Vbeta and 13 Jbeta primers. Data came from immunoSEQ multiplex PCR; TCRdb stores just in-frame clones and leaves some out. Counted here are about 160,000 clones, around four fifths occurring once; the ten biggest clones make up about 1.3%. The germline CDR1 and CDR2 sequences are SQVTM and ANQGSEA. The length of the CDR3 is 13 residues. Regarding this clone: Its target is unknown.

General study results and limits: In a later analysis, TCR beta V- and J-gene trimming showed a link to a missense DCLRE1C variant.

The rearrangement joins TRBV29-1 to TRBJ2-5; TRBD1 agrees at 8 bases. The end of the DNA is better explained by TRBJ2-7, so the J call may be wrong. Sequencing was carried out using PBMCs. This clonotype originated in a man aged 25 to 45 in good health and CMV-seronegative. Written as DNA, the CDR3 is TGCAGCGTTCTGGACAGGGCGTCCTACGAGCAGTACTTC. It translates to CSVLDRASYEQYF.